The source of this T cell receptor (beta chain) is a study of blood T cell repertoires in COVID-19. Background on the study: PBMCs, B-cell-depleted T cells, or T cells were the source of the cDNA or gDNA that made up the material.

It was during active infection that Seattle patients were enrolled and then longitudinally followed. Here immunoSEQ multiplex PCR was the method, and the copy in TCRdb shows in-frame clones only, minus some. This table has approximately 460,000 clones, 89% appearing once. This clone was picked up one time. The V gene lost 6 bases and the J gene lost 7 bases, with 11 bases spanning the gap. CDR3 size: 12 residues. This sequence joins TRBV12-3 or TRBV12-4 and TRBJ2-3; weak D call: TRBD2 (6 bases). This sequence was found in a man aged 18 to 29 with COVID-19, enrolled during active disease. The sample comprised peripheral blood. This CDR3 is CASRSGGNTQYF. The CDR3 nucleotides read TGTGCCAGCAGGTCCGGGGGTAATACGCAGTATTTT.